This entry features one TCR beta chain sequence. No antigen is known for it. The data originate from a study of OX40 agonist ivuxolimab in advanced cancers. In the study overall: Patient treatment consisted of intravenous ivuxolimab administration every 2 weeks at 0.01 to 10 mg/kg. Partial responses were achieved by three patients: one hepatocellular carcinoma, two cutaneous melanoma.

Study findings and constraints: Partial responders receiving 0.1-3.0 mg/kg showed among the lowest clonal expansion.

Assay used: immunoSEQ multiplex PCR; TCRdb lists only in-frame clones, some missing. The sample has about 68,000 clones, 84% seen once. Autoimmune disease history or systemic immunosuppression barred patients. The clonotype comes from an adult with an advanced solid tumor such as melanoma, head and neck, liver or kidney cancer. Sequencing used CD4+ or CD8+ T cells sorted from blood, obtained in a trial of the OX40 agonist ivuxolimab.

CDR3 in DNA: TGTGCCAGCAGTTTACCCCCGTACGAGCAGTACTTC. Translating it yields CASSLPPYEQYF. This sequence joins TRBV28 and TRBJ2-7; D not certain. The CDR3 length is 12 residues. Germline V gene data show CDR1 as MDHEN and CDR2 as SYDVKM. The V gene lost 2 bases and the J gene lost 4 bases, with 6 bases spanning the gap. Looking up the rest from reference TRBV28 and TRBJ2-7 gives the full variable domain: DVKVTQSSRYLVKRTGEKVFLECVQDMDHENMFWYRQDPGLGLRLIYFSYDVKMKEKGDIPEGYSVSREKKERFSLILESASTNQTSMYLCASSLPPYEQYFGPGTRLTVT.